These 15 T cell receptor beta chains were sequenced from one sample in a study of T cell repertoires in cytomegalovirus infection. Using its own MiXCR run on the reads, TCRdb lists one record per CDR3 protein. The sample shows under 850,000 distinct CDR3 sequences, about 33% of them seen only once. These receptors' targets are unknown. The sample consisted of cultured PBMCs, taken from culture after CMV antigen stimulation. These receptors all come from a human donor in good health (CMV status not recorded). Some clones in this sample may be carry-over from other donors' samples.

The J gene is TRBJ1-2, the V gene TRBV6-2 or TRBV6-3; D unclear. Germline values: CDR1 MNHEY, CDR2 SVGEGT. The length of the CDR3 is 14 residues. Trimming stripped 0 bases from V and 2 bases from J, with 7 bases between. The chain's CDR3 is CASSYSPGNYGYTF. Written as DNA, the CDR3 is TGTGCCAGCAGTTACTCGCCGGGGAACTATGGCTACACCTTC.

This clonotype was counted a few times. The CDR3 protein is CASSPGGVPYEQYF. The CDR3 coding sequence is TGTGCCAGCAGTCCGGGAGGGGTCCCCTACGAGCAGTACTTC. The gene calls are TRBV12-3 or TRBV12-4 and TRBJ2-7; 8 bases are shared with TRBD2. The CDR3 length is 14 residues. The junction had 5 bases not matched to a gene; V was cut back by 5 bases and J by 2 bases.

The sample holds a few counts of this clonotype. The chain employs TRBV6-1 and TRBJ2-7; 7 nucleotides align to TRBD1. The CDR3 runs 15 residues. J lost 1 base, V lost 7 bases, and 10 bases had no gene match. The germline gives CDR1 MNHNS, CDR2 SASEGT. The CDR3 sequence is CASNTGTVASYEQYF. CDR3 nucleotide sequence: TGTGCCAGCAACACCGGGACAGTAGCATCCTACGAGCAGTACTTC.

This clonotype was observed many times. The chain is built from TRBV7-9 and TRBJ2-3; 7 bases fit TRBD1. Trimming cost V 0 bases and J 5 bases; bases outside gene matches: 8. Per the germline V gene, CDR1 is SEHNR and CDR2 is FQNEAQ (reference sequence). CDR3 length equals 16 residues. CDR3 sequence reads: CASSLARTGDRDTQYF. The CDR3, as DNA: TGTGCCAGCAGCTTAGCCCGCACAGGGGATAGAGATACGCAGTATTTT. Looking up the rest from reference TRBV7-9 and TRBJ2-3 gives the full variable domain: DTGVSQNPRHKITKRGQNVTFRCDPISEHNRLYWYRQTLGQGPEFLTYFQNEAQLEKSRLLSDRFSAERPKGSFSTLEIQRTEQGDSAMYLCASSLARTGDRDTQYFGPGTRLTVL.

The CDR3 nucleotides are TGTGCCAGCAGAGGACAGGCTGGTGGTGGCTACACCTTC. Protein product: CASRGQAGGGYTF. The V gene is TRBV7-2, the J gene TRBJ1-2; TRBD1 matches at 7 bases. Germline V gene sequence: CDR1 SGHTA, CDR2 FQGNSA. The junction had 8 bases not matched to a gene; V was cut back by 6 bases and J by 7 bases. CDR3 size: 13 residues.

This clonotype was picked up many times. V usage is TRBV7-2 and J usage is TRBJ2-5, with 8 bases identical to TRBD2. The V and J ends lost 8 bases and 5 bases, in that order; junction bases with no gene match: 10. Germline V lookup: CDR1 SGHTA, CDR2 FQGNSA. The CDR3 extends over 14 amino acids. This CDR3 is CASGRGGAEETQYF. In DNA, the CDR3 is TGTGCCAGCGGTCGGGGGGGCGCTGAGGAGACCCAGTACTTC.

Many counts were recorded for this clonotype. The gene calls are TRBV7-2 and TRBJ2-7; no reliable D call. This CDR3 region has 14 residues. CDR1 is SGHTA and CDR2 is FQGNSA in the germline V gene. The V end lost 4 bases, the J end lost 0 bases, and 10 bases lay between the germline ends. Here the CDR3 reads CASSSSYGSYEQYF. CDR3 coding DNA: TGTGCCAGCAGCTCCAGCTACGGCTCCTACGAGCAGTACTTC.

This clonotype was counted only a few times. This chain connects TRBV20-1 to TRBJ2-3, with 15 positions matching TRBD2. With 0 bases clipped from V and 2 bases from J, the junction kept 9 bases outside the gene matches. Germline CDR1 is DFQATT and CDR2 is SNEGSKA (reference sequence). This CDR3 is built from 19 residues. CDR3 coding DNA: TGCAGTGCTAGAGATGTGGGACTAGCGGGGGGACTAACCACAGATACGCAGTATTTT. It translates to CSARDVGLAGGLTTDTQYF.

This chain uses TRBV27 with TRBJ2-7; tentative D call: TRBD2 (5 bases). The CDR3 has 15 amino acids. Germline V gene sequence: CDR1 MNHEY, CDR2 SMNVEV (reference sequence). Trimming left V 5 bases short and J 4 bases short, with 18 bases between. The DNA for the CDR3 is TGTGCCAGCAGTCCTGTCGGCGCAGGAGGATACGAGCAGTACTTC. Translated, it gives CASSPVGAGGYEQYF.

The chain combines TRBV27 with TRBJ1-6; possibly TRBD1 for D (6 bases). Deletions cut 4 bases from V and 4 bases from J, with 14 bases between. The CDR3 runs 16 residues. Germline V lookup: CDR1 MNHEY, CDR2 SMNVEV (reference sequence). The DNA for the CDR3 is TGTGCCAGCAGTTCACGGACAGTTCAATATAATTCACCCCTCCACTTT. Its translation: CASSSRTVQYNSPLHF.

This clonotype was detected only a few times. The rearrangement uses TRBV6-6 and TRBJ2-7; a possible D gene is TRBD1 (5 bases). The CDR3 runs to 14 residues. V was trimmed by 2 bases and J by 4 bases, leaving 12 bases between them. Germline V CDR1 and CDR2: MNHNY, SVGAGI (reference sequence). The CDR3 sequence: CASSYVGHQYEQYF. The CDR3 bases are TGTGCCAGCAGTTACGTCGGACATCAGTACGAGCAGTACTTC.

Only a few counts were recorded for this clonotype. CDR3 region: CASSFRVTYSYNEQFF. CDR3 sequence (DNA): TGTGCCAGCAGCTTTAGGGTGACATATAGCTACAATGAGCAGTTCTTC. The chain couples TRBV7-2 to TRBJ2-1; D unresolved. The CDR3 contains 16 residues. Germline-derived CDR1 and CDR2 are SGHTA and FQGNSA. Between the trimmed V and J ends, which lost 3 bases and 3 bases, there was a span of 15 bases. Combining the CDR3 with reference TRBV7-2 and TRBJ2-1 gives the whole variable domain GAGVSQSPSNKVTEKGKDVELRCDPISGHTALYWYRQSLGQGLEFLIYFQGNSAPDKSGLPSDRFSAERTGGSVSTLTIQRTQQEDSAVYLCASSFRVTYSYNEQFFGPGTRLTVL.

A remark on this clonotype: The final CDR3 position lacks the conserved phenylalanine or tryptophan, pointing to a likely read error. The chain carries TRBV4-3 and TRBJ2-7; either TRBD1 or TRBD2 may supply D (5 bases each). The V gene's germline CDR1 is LGHNA and CDR2 YSLEER. V lost 3 bases, J lost 1 base, and 10 bases lay in between. The CDR3 spans 14 residues. The CDR3 loop reads CASSQGTPSYEQYC. CDR3 coding DNA: TGCGCCAGCAGCCAGGGGACGCCGTCCTACGAGCAGTACTGC.

The rearrangement joins TRBV6-2 or TRBV6-3 to TRBJ2-3, with 7 bases lining up with TRBD2. The J segment lost 6 bases and the V segment lost 1 base, leaving 7 bases of the junction unmatched. The CDR3 is made up of 15 amino acids. Germline values: CDR1 MNHEY, CDR2 SVGEGT. CDR3 nucleotides: TGTGCCAGCAGTTACTGGGAGGGCCTTATGGATACGCAGTATTTT. Translating gives CASSYWEGLMDTQYF.

This clonotype was detected a few times. The CDR3 DNA reads as TGTGCCAGCAGCCAAACCTATCTAGCGGGAATTGTAGATACGCAGTATTTT. Protein sequence: CASSQTYLAGIVDTQYF. The chain has TRBV6-5 and TRBJ2-3; 9 bases fit TRBD2. The ends lost 6 bases at V and 5 bases at J; junction bases unmatched: 15. The CDR3 loop spans 17 amino acids. Germline CDR1 is MNHEY and CDR2 is SVGAGI.